This is a list of T cell receptor beta chains from one sample in a study of T cells in Graves' hyperthyroidism and ophthalmopathy. Each CDR3 protein is one row after TCRdb ran MiXCR on the multiplex PCR reads. Here the sample spans about 350,000 distinct CDR3 sequences, 19% being singletons. The sample consisted of blood. The receptor set was obtained from a woman under 30 with Graves' hyperthyroidism. Both conserved end residues are part of each CDR3. The order of the fields is D gene, clone size, V gene, J gene, CDR3 DNA, CDR3 protein. A D gene is named only where the DNA matches it firmly. The size of a clone is reported for some rows only, either as once, few or many, or as a class for expanded clones.

D: TRBD1
size: few
V: TRBV19
J: TRBJ1-1
DNA: TGTGCCAGTAGTACCCCGGGACAGGGGGCCGTGTACACTGAAGCTTTCTTT
CDR3: CASSTPGQGAVYTEAFF

D: TRBD1
size: many
V: TRBV7-8
J: TRBJ2-4
DNA: TGTGCCAGCAGCCACCTCGGGACAGGGCCCATTCAGTACTTC
CDR3: CASSHLGTGPIQYF

D: -
size: many
V: TRBV6-5
J: TRBJ1-1
DNA: TGTGCCAGCAGTTACTCGCCGCTCCGGCGGGACACTGAAGCTTTCTTT
CDR3: CASSYSPLRRDTEAFF

D: -
size: many
V: TRBV25-1
J: TRBJ2-7
DNA: TGTGCCAGCAGTGATGTCCATTCCCCCTCCTACGAGCAGTACTTC
CDR3: CASSDVHSPSYEQYF

D: -
size: many
V: TRBV15
J: TRBJ1-5
DNA: TGTGCCACCAGCAGAGATCCTCAAGGAGATCAGCCCCAGCATTTT
CDR3: CATSRDPQGDQPQHF

D: TRBD2
size: -
V: TRBV6-1
J: TRBJ2-5
DNA: TGTGCCAGCAGTACCTGGGGCGGGGGAGAGACCCAGTACTTC
CDR3: CASSTWGGGETQYF

D: -
size: -
V: TRBV7-6
J: TRBJ1-3
DNA: TGTGCCAGCAGCCGTATGTTCCTAGGGGCCCTATCTCTGGGAAACACCATATATTTT
CDR3: CASSRMFLGALSLGNTIYF

D: TRBD2
size: many
V: TRBV25-1
J: TRBJ2-5
DNA: TGTGCCAGCGGTGATCCTAGCGGGGGGGACCAAGAGACCCAGTACTTC
CDR3: CASGDPSGGDQETQYF

D: TRBD1
size: -
V: TRBV18
J: TRBJ2-4
DNA: TGTGCCAGCTCACCACCGACAGGGTGGGCCCAAAACATTCAGTACTTC
CDR3: CASSPPTGWAQNIQYF

D: -
size: many
V: TRBV6-5
J: TRBJ2-5
DNA: TGTGCCAGCAGTTTGACTGCGCGGGAGACCCAGTACTTC
CDR3: CASSLTARETQYF

D: TRBD1
size: many
V: TRBV7-9
J: TRBJ1-2
DNA: TGTGCCAGCAGCAATATCCCCGGAGGGACAGCTCTCTCCCCCGGCTATGGCTACACCTTC
CDR3: CASSNIPGGTALSPGYGYTF

D: TRBD1
size: many
V: TRBV4-2
J: TRBJ2-5
DNA: TGTGCCAGCAGCCAAGATGCGGGGGGACAGGGGCTGCAAGAGACCCAGTACTTC
CDR3: CASSQDAGGQGLQETQYF

D: -
size: many
V: TRBV14
J: TRBJ1-2
DNA: TGTGCCAGCAGCCAAGTCGCTACAGGGAACGGCTACACCTTC
CDR3: CASSQVATGNGYTF

D: -
size: many
V: TRBV5-1
J: TRBJ1-1
DNA: TGCGCCAGCAGCTGGGCTGGGGAGAACACTGAAGCTTTCTTT
CDR3: CASSWAGENTEAFF

D: -
size: many
V: TRBV2
J: TRBJ1-1
DNA: TGTGCCAGCAGTGATACGGAAGAAGCTTTCTTT
CDR3: CASSDTEEAFF

D: -
size: -
V: TRBV30
J: TRBJ2-2
DNA: TGTGCCTGGAGCAGGGCTTCGAACACCGGGGAGCTGTTTTTT
CDR3: CAWSRASNTGELFF

D: -
size: many
V: TRBV20-1
J: TRBJ1-1
DNA: TGCAGTGTCACTGAAGCTTTCTTT
CDR3: CSVTEAFF

D: TRBD2
size: -
V: TRBV20-1
J: TRBJ2-5
DNA: TGCAGTGCTAGACGAGGGGTTGGAGGAGCTGTGTGGGGGGGGCAAGAGACCCAGTACTTC
CDR3: CSARRGVGGAVWGGQETQYF

D: -
size: many
V: TRBV6-5
J: TRBJ1-6
DNA: TGTGCCAGCAGTATCGAAGGGGGTTGGACGTCCCTCCACTTT
CDR3: CASSIEGGWTSLHF

D: -
size: many
V: TRBV29-1
J: TRBJ1-1
DNA: TGCAGCGTTGCAGTGGGGGTTCGGAACACTGAAGCTTTCTTT
CDR3: CSVAVGVRNTEAFF

D: TRBD1
size: many
V: TRBV6-4
J: TRBJ2-2
DNA: TGTGCCAGCAGCTCTGGACAGGGGGGCACCGGGGAGCTGTTTTTT
CDR3: CASSSGQGGTGELFF

D: TRBD1
size: few
V: TRBV4-1
J: TRBJ2-2
DNA: TGCGCCAGCAGCCCTAGGGGGCATAACCCCGGGGAGCTGTTTTTT
CDR3: CASSPRGHNPGELFF

D: -
size: many
V: TRBV6-1
J: TRBJ1-5
DNA: TGTGCCAGCAGTGGCGTGGGGGGCGGCAATCAGCCCCAGCATTTT
CDR3: CASSGVGGGNQPQHF

D: TRBD1
size: many
V: TRBV24-1
J: TRBJ1-2
DNA: TGTGCCACCAGTGATGGGACAGAAAGGGGCTACACCTTC
CDR3: CATSDGTERGYTF

D: -
size: many
V: TRBV28
J: TRBJ1-1
DNA: TGTGCCAGCAGCCTCATTGCGGGTGGGGACACTGAAGCTTTCTTT
CDR3: CASSLIAGGDTEAFF

D: -
size: many
V: TRBV12-3/TRBV12-4
J: TRBJ1-2
DNA: TGTGCCAGCAGTCCTGACGGGCTTATTTGTGGCTACACCTTC
CDR3: CASSPDGLICGYTF

D: TRBD1
size: -
V: TRBV12-3/TRBV12-4
J: TRBJ1-1
DNA: TGTGCCAGCAGAAGACAGGGATCGTACACTGAAGCTTTCTTT
CDR3: CASRRQGSYTEAFF

D: -
size: many
V: TRBV7-2
J: TRBJ1-5
DNA: TGTGCCAGCAGCTTATCCCCCGGGCGGTATAGCAATCAGCCCCAGCATTTT
CDR3: CASSLSPGRYSNQPQHF

D: -
size: many
V: TRBV20-1
J: TRBJ1-1
DNA: TGCAGTGCCCTACAACCGGACACTGAAGCTTTCTTT
CDR3: CSALQPDTEAFF

D: TRBD1
size: many
V: TRBV11-2
J: TRBJ2-5
DNA: TGTGCCAGCAGCCCCAATTCAGGGGGCCAAGAGACCCAGTACTTC
CDR3: CASSPNSGGQETQYF

D: -
size: many
V: TRBV3-1
J: TRBJ1-1
DNA: TGTGCCAGCAGCCAAGGCAGGTGGACTGAAGCTTTCTTT
CDR3: CASSQGRWTEAFF

D: -
size: many
V: TRBV11-2
J: TRBJ2-7
DNA: TGTGCCAGCAGTCGCTTCTCAGCCTACGAGCAGTACTTC
CDR3: CASSRFSAYEQYF

D: TRBD1
size: many
V: TRBV6-1
J: TRBJ1-1
DNA: TGTGCCAGCAAGACAGGGAAAGGGGCGGGTGAAGCTTTCTTT
CDR3: CASKTGKGAGEAFF

D: -
size: few
V: TRBV7-2
J: TRBJ1-5
DNA: TGTGCCAGCAGCTTAGCCGACAGGCGGAGGAATCAGCCCCAGCATTTT
CDR3: CASSLADRRRNQPQHF

D: -
size: -
V: TRBV2
J: TRBJ2-7
DNA: TGTGCCAGCAAGGGGACGCTAGGTCCCTACGAGCAGTACTTC
CDR3: CASKGTLGPYEQYF

D: TRBD1
size: many
V: TRBV5-6
J: TRBJ2-7
DNA: TGTGCCAGCAGCTTGGGGGACAGGATTTACGAGCAGTACTTC
CDR3: CASSLGDRIYEQYF

D: -
size: few
V: TRBV12-3/TRBV12-4
J: TRBJ1-1
DNA: TGTGCCAGCAGTTTGCAGGGTAGGGTGACTGAAGCTTTCTTT
CDR3: CASSLQGRVTEAFF

D: TRBD1
size: many
V: TRBV6-2/TRBV6-3
J: TRBJ1-6
DNA: TGTGCCAGCAGTCTTCGGACAGGGGCGTCCAATTCACCCCTCCACTTT
CDR3: CASSLRTGASNSPLHF

D: -
size: many
V: TRBV7-2
J: TRBJ2-5
DNA: TGTGCCAGCAGCCCCTCGTCAGGGGTGGAGACCCAGTACTTC
CDR3: CASSPSSGVETQYF